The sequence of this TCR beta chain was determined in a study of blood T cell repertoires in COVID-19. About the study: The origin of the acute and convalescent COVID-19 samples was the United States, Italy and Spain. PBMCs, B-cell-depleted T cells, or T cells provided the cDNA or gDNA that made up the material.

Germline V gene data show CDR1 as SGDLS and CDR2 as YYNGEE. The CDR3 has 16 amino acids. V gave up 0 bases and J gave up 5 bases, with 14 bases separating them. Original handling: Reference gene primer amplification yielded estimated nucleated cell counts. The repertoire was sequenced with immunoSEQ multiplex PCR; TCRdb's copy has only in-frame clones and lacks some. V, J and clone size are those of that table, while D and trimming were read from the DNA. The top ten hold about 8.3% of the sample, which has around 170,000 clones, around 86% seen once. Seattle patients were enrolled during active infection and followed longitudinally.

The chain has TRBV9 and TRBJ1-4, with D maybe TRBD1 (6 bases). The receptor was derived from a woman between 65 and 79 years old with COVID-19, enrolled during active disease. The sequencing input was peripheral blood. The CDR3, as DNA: TGTGCCAGCAGCGTAGATTCCGGGACAATAAATGAAAAACTGTTTTTT. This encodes CASSVDSGTINEKLFF.